The entry below describes one TCR beta chain. Its antigen is still unknown. These data belong to a study of T cell responses to AZD1222 COVID-19 vaccine. Regarding the study as a whole: Baseline seropositivity characterized only six AZD1222 recipients. A reported finding is that nearly half of spike-specific TCRs target unmutated variant regions.

In germline, CDR1 is LGHNA, CDR2 YSLEER. CDR3 length equals 16 residues. Trimming cost V 1 base and J 8 bases; bases outside gene matches: 9. TCRdb's copy holds only in-frame clones and misses some; the assay was immunoSEQ multiplex PCR. Found here are 100,000 to 150,000 clones, about nine tenths of them singletons; the top ten hold about a fifth. The J gene is TRBJ1-2, the V gene TRBV4-3; 11 nucleotides agree with TRBD1. The sequencing here drew on peripheral blood, taken on day 0 of AZD1222 vaccination. The clonotype originates from an adult in good health. CDR3 nucleotides: TGCGCCAGCAGCCAAGCCCCGGACAGGGGGCCTAAGGGCTACACCTTC. This translates into CASSQAPDRGPKGYTF.